This T cell receptor (beta chain) appears in the sequencing data of a study of cytomegalovirus exposure and HLA in healthy donors. Study-wide results and limits: It was reported that the classifier diagnosed cytomegalovirus status with high specificity and sensitivity in both the original and validation cohorts.

As regards this clone: Its antigen is not identified.

The table came from immunoSEQ multiplex PCR; TCRdb's copy has only in-frame clones and leaves some out. The table shows roughly 270,000 clones, with 85% to 90% occurring only once. This CDR3 comprises 15 residues. Trimming removed 8 bases from V and 4 bases from J; junction bases left unmatched: 11. Germline assignment: CDR1 SNHLY and CDR2 FYNNEI. The sequenced sample consisted of PBMCs. The genes are TRBV2 and TRBJ2-5; TRBD1 matches at 9 bases. The TCR sequence derives from a woman under 30 in good health and CMV-seronegative. The CDR3 region has the DNA TGTGCCAGCGAGTCCGGACAGGGGAGTGGAGAGACCCAGTACTTC. Encoded protein: CASESGQGSGETQYF.